The present entry profiles one TCR beta chain with its context. Time point meaning: patch test 1, 2 weeks after DPC sensitization. The treatment is: therapeutic diphenylcyclopropenone sensitization with weekly scalp DPC. This CDR3 is 11 amino acids long. V was shortened by 4 bases and J by 8 bases, with 8 bases between the two germline ends. Germline-derived CDR1 and CDR2 are SNHLY and FYNNEI. The data were taken from a study of human T cells and chemical hapten exposure. One entry per CDR3 protein, called by TCRdb with MiXCR from the RACE reads. The repertoire consists of about 120,000 distinct CDR3 sequences, with roughly 15% occurring once and the leading ten covering around 0.99%.

The sample in question was whole blood, obtained in connection with sensitization to the hapten diphenylcyclopropenone (DPC). The sequence was collected from a man between 18 and 29 years old with alopecia areata. Some clones in this sample may be carry-over from other donors' samples. The chain links TRBV2 to TRBJ2-5; D unresolved. The chain's CDR3 is CASSALDTQYF. Written as DNA, the CDR3 is TGTGCCAGCAGTGCTTTGGATACCCAGTACTTC.